Each of the 28 T cell receptor beta chains below was sequenced from the same sample in a study of regulatory T cells in long-lasting Graves disease. Described time point: persistent/refractory GD, antithyroid drugs over 5 years with positive TRAb. There was RNA extracted from PBMCs, and the TCR library was made from it. CDR3-region Arm-PCR and iRepertoire HTBI primers produced the TCR beta libraries. MiXCR, run by TCRdb on the multiplex PCR reads, gives a single entry per CDR3 protein. The table shows 350,000 to 500,000 distinct CDR3 sequences, with around a fifth occurring only once. This material consisted of peripheral blood mononuclear cells (PBMCs), taken when the disease was refractory, from a patient treated with antithyroid drugs. The origin of the receptors is a female donor with Graves disease.

This clonotype was seen repeatedly, ten times or more. V gene TRBV28 combines with J gene TRBJ2-2; D not certain. Trimming removed 6 bases at V and 0 bases at J, with 5 bases between. The length of the CDR3 is 13 residues. Germline V CDR1 and CDR2: MDHEN, SYDVKM. The CDR3 loop reads CASRAANTGELFF. CDR3 sequence (DNA): TGTGCCAGCAGAGCAGCGAACACCGGGGAGCTGTTTTTT. Supplemented by reference TRBV28 and TRBJ2-2, the full variable domain reads DVKVTQSSRYLVKRTGEKVFLECVQDMDHENMFWYRQDPGLGLRLIYFSYDVKMKEKGDIPEGYSVSREKKERFSLILESASTNQTSMYLCASRAANTGELFFGEGSRLTVL.

V is TRBV12-3 or TRBV12-4 and J is TRBJ1-6; the D gene is possibly TRBD1 (6 bases). This CDR3 is built from 15 residues. Trimming shortened V by 2 bases and J by 6 bases, and 11 bases separated the two germline ends. The CDR3 DNA reads TGTGCCAGCAGTTTAATGGACAGCCTTAATTCACCCCTCCACTTT. Protein product: CASSLMDSLNSPLHF.

This clonotype has only a few counts. The V call is TRBV2, the J call TRBJ2-3; D call uncertain. Between the trimmed V and J ends, which lost 10 bases and 0 bases, there was a span of 8 bases. The CDR3 totals 12 residues. The germline CDR1 and CDR2 sequences are SNHLY and FYNNEI. As DNA, the CDR3 is TGTGCCACCCATGGAAGCACAGATACGCAGTATTTT. Amino acids: CATHGSTDTQYF.

The chain joins TRBV29-1 to TRBJ2-3; D ambiguous. The germline V and J ends were trimmed by 1 base and 3 bases, with 5 bases remaining between them. CDR3 length: 12 residues. The germline V gene has CDR1 SQVTM and CDR2 ANQGSEA. The CDR3 loop reads CSVEGRTDTQYF. The CDR3 nucleotides read TGCAGCGTTGAAGGACGGACAGATACGCAGTATTTT.

This clonotype is termed medium-sized. The genes are TRBV2 and TRBJ2-5; 12 bases are a match to TRBD2. With 6 bases clipped from V and 4 bases from J, the junction kept 9 bases outside the gene matches. The CDR3 runs to 16 residues. The germline CDR1 and CDR2 sequences are SNHLY and FYNNEI. CDR3 in amino acids: CASRKTSGSLAETQYF. CDR3 bases: TGTGCCAGCAGGAAGACTAGCGGGAGTCTCGCAGAGACCCAGTACTTC.

This clonotype was counted many times. This sequence joins TRBV2 and TRBJ2-7, with 8 positions matching TRBD2. The V and J ends lost 0 bases and 5 bases, in that order; junction bases with no gene match: 3. Germline CDR1 and CDR2: SNHLY and FYNNEI. CDR3 length: 14 residues. For the CDR3, the DNA is TGTGCCAGCAGTGAAGCTAACGGGGGGGACGAGCAGTACTTC. Residues: CASSEANGGDEQYF.

Details on this clonotype: A much bigger clone sits one base away, suggesting this may be a read error. The chain recombines TRBV3-1 with TRBJ2-5; maybe TRBD2 (6 bases). CDR1 LGHDT and CDR2 YNNKEL come from the germline V gene (reference sequence). This CDR3 contains 15 residues. V was pared by 4 bases and J by 13 bases, with 25 bases between. As DNA, the CDR3 is TGTGCCAGCAGCCTATTCATTGTGGGAGGCCCCACCGCGTACTTC. This sequence encodes CASSLFIVGGPTAYF.

This clonotype was observed at least ten times. The genes are TRBV12-3 or TRBV12-4 and TRBJ1-5, with TRBD1 matching over 10 bases. The length of the CDR3 is 14 residues. The trim removed 6 bases at V and 8 bases at J, leaving 7 bases unmatched. CDR3 sequence (DNA): TGTGCCAGCAGGGGACAGGGGCTCGGGGAGCCCCAGCATTTT. It yields the protein CASRGQGLGEPQHF.

The table lists this clonotype with many counts. The chain employs TRBV7-3 and TRBJ2-7; tentative D call: TRBD1 (5 bases). The ends were cut back, 5 bases at V and 6 bases at J, with 14 bases in the middle. The germline V gene has CDR1 SGHTA and CDR2 FQGTGA. This CDR3 has 13 residues. DNA of the CDR3: TGTGCCAGCAGCGCCACGGCTCAGGGCGAGCAGTACTTC. Translated: CASSATAQGEQYF. The full variable domain, its missing parts supplied by reference TRBV7-3 and TRBJ2-7, is GAGVSQTPSNKVTEKGKYVELRCDPISGHTALYWYRQSLGQGPEFLIYFQGTGAADDSGLPNDRFFAVRPEGSVSTLKIQRTERGDSAVYLCASSATAQGEQYFGPGTRLTVT.

The J gene is TRBJ2-3, the V gene TRBV6-1, with D possibly being TRBD2 (6 bases). CDR1 is MNHNS and CDR2 is SASEGT in the germline V gene. There are 16 residues in the CDR3. Trimming stripped 7 bases from V and 0 bases from J, with 17 bases between. DNA of the CDR3: TGTGCCAGCACCCGAAGGCTAGGGACTAGCACAGATACGCAGTATTTT. It is translated as CASTRRLGTSTDTQYF.

V gene TRBV6-1 combines with J gene TRBJ2-7; tentative D call: TRBD2 (6 bases). Trimming left V 7 bases short and J 1 base short, with 14 bases between. Germline lookup yields CDR1 MNHNS and CDR2 SASEGT. This CDR3 comprises 14 residues. The CDR3 sequence: CASKEGYASYEQYF. The CDR3, as DNA: TGTGCCAGCAAGGAGGGCTACGCTTCCTACGAGCAGTACTTC.

The chain combines TRBV6-1 with TRBJ2-2; D remains unclear. Germline lookup yields CDR1 MNHNS and CDR2 SASEGT. V lost 6 bases and J lost 3, with 11 bases in between. The CDR3 runs 14 residues. This CDR3 is CASSQPGYTGELFF. Here the CDR3 DNA reads TGTGCCAGCAGCCAACCGGGCTACACCGGGGAGCTGTTTTTT.

Of note for this clonotype: A clone one base away is much larger, so this may be a read error. The chain combines TRBV6-2 or TRBV6-3 with TRBJ2-7; the D is unclear. Trimming removed 5 bases at V and 3 bases at J, with 26 bases between. The CDR3 contains 18 residues. Germline CDR1 MNHEY, CDR2 SVGEGT. The CDR3 reads CASSRQSSGLSGYYEQYF. CDR3 coding DNA: TGTGCCAGCAGTCGACAATCTTCCGGGCTTTCTGGGTACTACGAGCAGTACTTC.

This clonotype was observed at least ten times. The genes are TRBV28 and TRBJ2-7, with TRBD2 as a possible D gene (5 bases). V dropped 3 bases and J dropped 4 bases, with 13 bases sitting between them. The CDR3 totals 14 residues. CDR1 MDHEN and CDR2 SYDVKM come from the germline V gene. The CDR3 here is CASSLVGVKYEQYF. The CDR3 nucleotides read TGTGCCAGCAGTTTGGTCGGGGTCAAATACGAGCAGTACTTC.

This clonotype has at least ten counts. This chain connects TRBV5-1 to TRBJ2-7; D possibly corresponds to TRBD2 (5 bases). The V end was cut by 0 bases, the J end by 7 bases, with 11 bases between. The CDR3 length is 13 residues. The germline CDR1 and CDR2 sequences are SGHRS and YFSETQ. The CDR3 nucleotides are TGCGCCAGCAGCTTGGATACCCAGCGGGAGCAGTACTTC. It specifies CASSLDTQREQYF.

At least ten counts were recorded for this clonotype. CDR3 protein: CASSSASGYGYTF. DNA of the CDR3: TGTGCCAGCAGTTCGGCCTCGGGCTATGGCTACACCTTC. The rearrangement uses TRBV12-3 or TRBV12-4 and TRBJ1-2; D gene ambiguous. This CDR3 region has 13 residues. V was cut by 4 bases and J by 4 bases, with 10 bases left in between.

This clonotype occurred a few times. The V call is TRBV20-1, the J call TRBJ1-6, with 9 bases matching TRBD1. Looked up from germline, CDR1 is DFQATT and CDR2 is SNEGSKA (reference sequence). Losses at the gene ends were 5 bases for V and 10 bases for J; bases not matched to a gene: 6. The CDR3 has 13 amino acids. CDR3 sequence (DNA): TGCAGTGCTGGGGGACAGGGAGGGTCACCCCTCCACTTT. Translation: CSAGGQGGSPLHF.

The gene calls are TRBV20-1 and TRBJ1-1; D ambiguous. CDR1 is DFQATT and CDR2 is SNEGSKA in the germline V gene (reference sequence). The V gene lost 3 bases and the J gene lost 3 bases, with 8 bases spanning the gap. This CDR3 region has 12 residues. The CDR3 DNA sequence: TGCAGTGCTAGCGGCATGCACACTGAAGCTTTCTTT. Its protein product is CSASGMHTEAFF.

Many counts were recorded for this clonotype. The chain carries TRBV5-1 and TRBJ1-1; no firm D call. Germline V lookup: CDR1 SGHRS, CDR2 YFSETQ. The CDR3 has 14 residues. Trimming removed 6 bases at V and 1 base at J, with 13 bases between. CDR3 region: CASNSRSENTEAFF. The DNA for the CDR3 is TGCGCCAGCAATAGTAGGAGTGAGAACACTGAAGCTTTCTTT.

Only a few counts were recorded for this clonotype. The chain employs TRBV20-1 and TRBJ1-2; D call uncertain. Per germline, CDR1 DFQATT and CDR2 SNEGSKA (reference sequence). The CDR3 is 13 amino acids. The V gene lost 6 bases and the J gene lost 0 bases, with 11 bases spanning the gap. The CDR3 spells CSARTSTNYGYTF. DNA for the CDR3: TGCAGTGCCCGGACGTCAACTAACTATGGCTACACCTTC.

J is TRBJ1-5 and V is TRBV25-1; tentatively, D is TRBD1 (5 bases). CDR1 and CDR2 (germline): MGHDK, SYGVNS. V lost 4 bases and J 5 bases, leaving 9 bases between the germline ends. The CDR3 extends over 13 amino acids. CDR3 loop: CASSGDRHQPQHF. The CDR3 DNA reads TGTGCCAGCAGTGGGGACCGACATCAGCCCCAGCATTTT.

Only a few counts were recorded for this clonotype. The chain combines TRBV12-3 or TRBV12-4 with TRBJ2-1, with TRBD1 identical over 8 bases. V lost 4 bases, J lost 2 bases, and 7 bases stayed unmatched. This CDR3 has 16 amino acids. CDR3 sequence (DNA): TGTGCCAGCAGTTCCCGGACAGGGTTCGCCTACAATGAGCAGTTCTTC. Translation: CASSSRTGFAYNEQFF.

This chain connects TRBV7-9 to TRBJ2-2; D is uncertain. V shed 5 bases and J shed 1 base, with 11 bases lying between them. Germline V lookup: CDR1 SEHNR, CDR2 FQNEAQ (reference sequence). The length of the CDR3 is 15 residues. Here the CDR3 reads CASSETPGNTGELFF. CDR3 DNA sequence: TGTGCCAGCAGCGAAACCCCAGGGAACACCGGGGAGCTGTTTTTT.

This clonotype was counted ten times or more. This chain uses TRBV6-2 or TRBV6-3 with TRBJ2-5, with 9 positions matching TRBD2. This CDR3 has 15 residues. J was trimmed by 5 bases and V by 2 bases; bases with no gene match: 6. Germline values: CDR1 MNHEY, CDR2 SVGEGT. The CDR3: CASSYAGGPGETQYF. CDR3 nucleotides: TGTGCCAGCAGTTACGCGGGAGGGCCCGGGGAGACCCAGTACTTC.

Many counts were recorded for this clonotype. The genes are TRBV11-2 and TRBJ2-7, with TRBD1 as a possible D gene (5 bases). V lost 7 bases to trimming and J lost 0 bases, with 13 bases between them. Per germline, CDR1 SGHAT and CDR2 FQNNGV. CDR3 length equals 14 residues. This CDR3 is CASTQSGSSYEQYF. CDR3 nucleotide sequence: TGTGCCAGCACCCAGTCAGGGTCCTCCTACGAGCAGTACTTC.

This clonotype was seen repeatedly, ten times or more. This rearrangement joins TRBV10-3 to TRBJ2-7; TRBD2 agrees at 8 bases. J lost 2 bases, V lost 6 bases, and 9 bases had no gene match. The germline V gene has CDR1 ENHRY and CDR2 SYGVKD. The CDR3 sequence is 15 residues long. In DNA, the CDR3 is TGTGCCATCAGCGATCTTAGCGGGGAGCCCTACGAGCAGTACTTC. It yields the protein CAISDLSGEPYEQYF.

Ten or more counts support this clonotype. V is TRBV30 and J is TRBJ2-5, with TRBD1 matching 7 bases. In germline, CDR1 is GTSNPN, CDR2 SVGIG (reference sequence). The V and J ends lost 4 bases and 5 bases, in that order; junction bases with no gene match: 10. The CDR3 is made up of 14 amino acids. The CDR3 bases are TGTGCCTGGACAACAGGGGTAGGATCGGAGACCCAGTACTTC. Translated: CAWTTGVGSETQYF.

Concerning this clonotype: Given a much more abundant clone one base away, this may be a read error. The genes are TRBV9 and TRBJ1-2; TRBD1 aligns across 7 bases. CDR1 SGDLS and CDR2 YYNGEE come from the germline V gene. CDR3 length equals 13 residues. Written as DNA, the CDR3 is TGTGTCAGCAGCGTAGAACAGGGGATGGGCTACACCTTC. This codes for CVSSVEQGMGYTF. Looking up the rest from reference TRBV9 and TRBJ1-2 gives the full variable domain: DSGVTQTPKHLITATGQRVTLRCSPRSGDLSVYWYQQSLDQGLQFLIQYYNGEERAKGNILERFSAQQFPDLHSELNLSSLELGDSALYFCVSSVEQGMGYTFGSGTRLTVV.